This T cell receptor (beta chain) was sequenced for a study of blood T cell repertoires in COVID-19. Study-wide background: T cells, B-cell-depleted T cells, or PBMCs supplied cDNA or gDNA.

Authors' processing steps: Researchers report that nucleated cell counts were estimated from reference gene primer amplification. Assay: immunoSEQ multiplex PCR; the TCRdb copy retains only in-frame clones and omits some. Clonal size and the V and J genes are those of that table, whereas D and trimming came from the DNA. The sample holds approximately 74,000 clones, approximately 80% seen once. The CDR3 totals 14 residues. Trimming at V came to 1 base and at J to 5 bases, leaving 3 bases not matched to a gene. Germline CDR1 is SEHNR and CDR2 is FQNEAQ (reference sequence). The V gene is TRBV7-9, the J gene TRBJ2-3, with 7 bases matching TRBD1. The specimen sequenced was peripheral blood. This TCR was recovered from a woman of 80 years or more with active or convalescent COVID-19. Written as DNA, the CDR3 is TGTGCCAGCAGCTTAGAGGGACAGCAAGATACGCAGTATTTT. Its protein is CASSLEGQQDTQYF.